The next 9 T cell receptor beta chains were all read from a single sample in a study of blood T cells in healthy people across ages. Next came a second PCR, run for 7 to 11 cycles, which used a sample-barcoded 5' primer along with a J-beta primer mix. TCRdb reprocessed the 5' RACE reads with MiXCR, giving one entry per CDR3 protein. The sample consists of roughly 1.5 million distinct CDR3 sequences, 35% to 45% of them appearing once. Sequences were obtained from blood. The receptor set was obtained from a woman under 30 in good health.

This clonotype was counted only a few times. CDR3 DNA sequence: TGTGCCAGCAGGCTACAGGGGGTCCAAGAGACCCAGTACTTC. Residues: CASRLQGVQETQYF. The chain links TRBV6-6 to TRBJ2-5, with 8 positions matching TRBD1. The junction had 4 bases not matched to a gene; V was cut back by 6 bases and J by 1 base. The germline CDR1 and CDR2 sequences are MNHNY and SVGAGI (reference sequence). This CDR3 contains 14 residues.

The rearrangement uses TRBV15 and TRBJ2-7; D is unclear. The CDR3 totals 17 residues. The V gene lost 0 bases and the J gene lost 5 bases, with 20 bases spanning the gap. The germline CDR1 and CDR2 sequences are LNHNV and YYDKDF (reference sequence). The CDR3 sequence: CATSRDGYRRDRDEQYF. Written as DNA, the CDR3 is TGTGCCACCAGCAGAGATGGTTACAGAAGGGATAGGGACGAGCAGTACTTC.

The chain employs TRBV14 and TRBJ2-2, with a possible D match to TRBD2 (6 bases). Per the germline V gene, CDR1 is SGHDN and CDR2 is FVKESK. The CDR3 sequence is 15 residues long. The ends were cut back, 0 bases at V and 4 bases at J, with 9 bases in the middle. The CDR3 is CASSQDGTPTGELFF. The DNA of the CDR3 is TGTGCCAGCAGCCAAGACGGGACTCCCACCGGGGAGCTGTTTTTT.

The chain carries TRBV29-1 and TRBJ2-1; 7 nucleotides align to TRBD2. Near its end, the DNA agrees better with TRBJ2-7, so the J call may be wrong. The CDR3 loop spans 14 amino acids. Looked up from germline, CDR1 is SQVTM and CDR2 is ANQGSEA. In nucleotides, the CDR3 is TGCAGCGCCCCGGGACTAAAGACCTACAATGAGCAGTACTTC. This gives the protein CSAPGLKTYNEQYF.

This clonotype has only a few counts. CDR3 sequence: CASSLLQGRSYNEQFF. Here the CDR3 DNA reads TGTGCCAGCAGCTTGTTACAGGGGCGCTCCTACAATGAGCAGTTCTTC. The chain uses TRBV5-6 and TRBJ2-1; 7 bases map to TRBD1. J lost 0 bases, V lost 1 base, and 4 bases had no gene match. From germline, CDR1 is SGHDT and CDR2 YYEEEE. The CDR3 has 16 amino acids.

J is TRBJ1-5 and V is TRBV20-1; the match to TRBD1 covers 8 bases. This CDR3 region has 14 residues. The V segment lost 6 bases and the J segment 6 bases; nucleotides outside the gene matches: 10. The germline V gene encodes CDR1 DFQATT and CDR2 SNEGSKA (reference sequence). The CDR3 is CSARGAGGFQPQHF. CDR3 nucleotides: TGCAGTGCGCGAGGGGCAGGGGGCTTTCAGCCCCAGCATTTT.

This chain uses TRBV19 with TRBJ2-2, with 7 bases aligning to TRBD1. CDR1 and CDR2 (germline): LNHDA, SQIVND (reference sequence). The CDR3 length is 13 residues. V lost 9 bases to trimming and J lost 8 bases; unmatched junction nucleotides: 9. DNA of the CDR3: TGTGCCAGCCGTGACAGGGCGTCGGGGGAGCTGTTTTTT. This translates into CASRDRASGELFF.

The CDR3 here is CASSVRQGGNEQFF. The CDR3 DNA reads TGTGCCAGCAGCGTAAGACAGGGTGGGAATGAGCAGTTCTTC. This chain connects TRBV9 to TRBJ2-1; 7 bases are a match to TRBD1. The CDR3 extends over 14 amino acids. Germline CDR1 SGDLS, CDR2 YYNGEE. V shed 1 base, J shed 7 bases, and the junction held 5 bases outside the gene matches.

The chain carries TRBV5-1 and TRBJ2-7, with 9 bases fitting TRBD1. Germline lookup yields CDR1 SGHRS and CDR2 YFSETQ. The CDR3 has 16 residues. Unmatched junction bases numbered 15, after V lost 4 bases and J lost 7 bases. This CDR3 is CASSPTGTGLYNEQYF. DNA of the CDR3: TGCGCCAGCAGCCCGACCGGGACAGGGCTTTACAATGAGCAGTACTTC.